This TCR beta chain was sequenced for a study of beta chain features in type 1 diabetes. Study-wide findings and caveats: Moderately but significantly shorter TCRB CDR3s were found in Type 1 diabetes patients in all four CD4+ subsets. Type 1 diabetes patients had fewer VDJ junction insertions and more deletions.

The study reverse transcribed the entire isolated RNA, so it sequenced expressed TCRB transcripts. Assay used: immunoSEQ multiplex PCR; TCRdb lists only in-frame clones, some missing. The sample includes about 27,000 clones, roughly three fifths of them seen just once. Germline V gives CDR1 SGHTA, CDR2 FQGNSA. With 4 bases clipped from V and 6 bases from J, the junction kept 3 bases outside the gene matches. The CDR3 consists of 13 residues. Populations obtained by sorting all exceeded 98% purity. On this clone itself: The antigen remains undetermined.

Sequenced: Tregs from blood. The receptor was isolated from a young woman with type 1 diabetes. The chain recombines TRBV7-2 with TRBJ2-7, with 10 positions matching TRBD1. The CDR3 protein is CASSWDRGREQYV. The CDR3 DNA follows: TGTGCCAGCAGCTGGGACAGGGGTCGCGAGCAGTACGTC.